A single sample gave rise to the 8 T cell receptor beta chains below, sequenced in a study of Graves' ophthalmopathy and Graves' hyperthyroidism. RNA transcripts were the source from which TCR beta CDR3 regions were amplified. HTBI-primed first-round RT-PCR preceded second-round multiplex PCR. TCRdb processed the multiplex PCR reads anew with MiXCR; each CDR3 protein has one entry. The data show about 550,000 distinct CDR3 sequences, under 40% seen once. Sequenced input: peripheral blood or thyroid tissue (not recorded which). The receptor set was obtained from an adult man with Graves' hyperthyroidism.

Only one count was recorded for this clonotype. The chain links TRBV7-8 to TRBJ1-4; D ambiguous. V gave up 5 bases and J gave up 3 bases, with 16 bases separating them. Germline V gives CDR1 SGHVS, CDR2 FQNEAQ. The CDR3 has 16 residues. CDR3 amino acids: CASSTASLGPNEKLFF. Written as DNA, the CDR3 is TGTGCCAGCAGCACTGCCTCATTAGGACCTAATGAAAAACTGTTTTTT.

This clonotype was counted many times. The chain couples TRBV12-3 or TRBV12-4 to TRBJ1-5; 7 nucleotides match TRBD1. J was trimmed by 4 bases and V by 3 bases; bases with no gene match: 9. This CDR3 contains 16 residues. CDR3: CASSLEGAVWNQPQHF. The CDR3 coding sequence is TGTGCCAGCAGTTTGGAGGGGGCTGTATGGAATCAGCCCCAGCATTTT.

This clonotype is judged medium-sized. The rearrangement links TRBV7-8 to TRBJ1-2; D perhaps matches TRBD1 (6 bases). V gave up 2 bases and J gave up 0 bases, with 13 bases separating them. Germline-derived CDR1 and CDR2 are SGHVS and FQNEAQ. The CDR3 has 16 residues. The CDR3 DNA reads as TGTGCCAGCAGCTTACTGGGGGGCAGCGCTAACTATGGCTACACCTTC. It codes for CASSLLGGSANYGYTF.

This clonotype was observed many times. The CDR3 region is CASSLAEGGAPGANVLTF. CDR3 sequence (DNA): TGTGCCAGCAGCTTAGCAGAAGGGGGGGCCCCTGGGGCCAACGTCCTGACTTTC. This chain links TRBV7-9 with TRBJ2-6; tentatively, D is TRBD2 (7 bases). Germline lookup yields CDR1 SEHNR and CDR2 FQNEAQ (reference sequence). Trimming took 0 bases from V and 2 from J, leaving 14 bases between them. This CDR3 is 18 amino acids long.

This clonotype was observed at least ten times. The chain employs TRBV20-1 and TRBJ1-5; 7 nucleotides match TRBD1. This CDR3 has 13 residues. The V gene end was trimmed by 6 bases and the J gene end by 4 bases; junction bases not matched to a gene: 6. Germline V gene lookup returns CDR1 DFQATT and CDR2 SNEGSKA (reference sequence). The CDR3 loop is CSAIQGWNQPQHF. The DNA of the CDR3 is TGCAGTGCAATACAGGGGTGGAATCAGCCCCAGCATTTT.

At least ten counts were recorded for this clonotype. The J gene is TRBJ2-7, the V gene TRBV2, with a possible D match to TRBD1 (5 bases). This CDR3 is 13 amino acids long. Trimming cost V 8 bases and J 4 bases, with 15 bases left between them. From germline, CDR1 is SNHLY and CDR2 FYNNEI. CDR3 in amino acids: CASAADTNYEQYF. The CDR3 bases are TGTGCCAGCGCGGCGGACACCAATTACGAGCAGTACTTC.

The CDR3 loop reads CSAILLGTNTGELFF. In DNA, the CDR3 is TGCAGTGCTATCCTCTTGGGTACCAACACCGGGGAGCTGTTTTTT. The chain has TRBV20-1 and TRBJ2-2, with D uncertain. The germline V gene has CDR1 DFQATT and CDR2 SNEGSKA (reference sequence). The CDR3 is made up of 15 amino acids. V lost 4 bases, J lost 2 bases, and 14 bases lay in between.

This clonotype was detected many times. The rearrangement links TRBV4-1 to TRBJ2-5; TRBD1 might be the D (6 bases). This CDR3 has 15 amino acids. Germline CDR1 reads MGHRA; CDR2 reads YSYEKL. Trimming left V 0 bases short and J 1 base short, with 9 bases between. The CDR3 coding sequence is TGCGCCAGCAGCCAAGAGGGGGCCGGCCAAGAGACCCAGTACTTC. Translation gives CASSQEGAGQETQYF.